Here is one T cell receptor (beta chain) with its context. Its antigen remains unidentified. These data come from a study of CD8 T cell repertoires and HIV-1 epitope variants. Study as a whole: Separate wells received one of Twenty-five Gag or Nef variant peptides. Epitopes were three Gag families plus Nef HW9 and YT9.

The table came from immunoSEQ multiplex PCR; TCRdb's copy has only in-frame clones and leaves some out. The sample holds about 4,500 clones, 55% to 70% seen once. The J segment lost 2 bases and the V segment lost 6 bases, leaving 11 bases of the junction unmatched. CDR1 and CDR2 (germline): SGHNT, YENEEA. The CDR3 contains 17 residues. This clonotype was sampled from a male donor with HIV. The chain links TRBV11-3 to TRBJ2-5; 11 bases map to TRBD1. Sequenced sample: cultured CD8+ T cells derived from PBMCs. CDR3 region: CASSSGLGQGGQETQYF. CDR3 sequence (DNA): TGTGCCAGCAGTTCGGGTCTGGGACAGGGGGGTCAAGAGACCCAGTACTTC. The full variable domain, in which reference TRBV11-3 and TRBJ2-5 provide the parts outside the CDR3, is EAGVVQSPRYKIIEKKQPVAFWCNPISGHNTLYWYLQNLGQGPELLIRYENEEAVDDSQLPKDRFSAERLKGVDSTLKIQPAELGDSAVYLCASSSGLGQGGQETQYFGPGTRLLVL.